The rows below give T cell receptor beta chains drawn from one sample of a study of CD8 T cells in ankylosing spondylitis. MiXCR, applied by TCRdb to the 5' RACE reads, yields one record per CDR3 protein. This table holds more than 250,000 distinct CDR3 sequences, roughly 12% found once. The sequencing sample was made of blood, either unsorted or a sorted T cell fraction (not recorded which). These TCRs come from a female donor with ankylosing spondylitis or in good health (not recorded which). Both conserved end residues are trimmed from each CDR3.

V	J	CDR3
TRBV7-2	TRBJ1-5	ASSSRTARGRLQH
TRBV7-2	TRBJ2-3	ASSFRGGDTQY
TRBV7-9	TRBJ1-4	ASSLAGPTNEKLF
TRBV5-1	TRBJ1-4	ASSAYLQGANEKLF
TRBV20-1	TRBJ1-2	SAPLEGSYGYT
TRBV5-1	TRBJ2-3	ASSAGLAGGRSTDTQY
TRBV5-1	TRBJ2-3	ASTHRGPYTDTQY
TRBV5-1	TRBJ1-2	ASSLGRSIVGYT
TRBV5-1	TRBJ1-3	ASSISGQFAGNTIY
TRBV28	TRBJ2-3	ASTARTFTDTQY
TRBV4-2	TRBJ1-2	ASSHRPLYVYT
TRBV20-1	TRBJ2-2	SARLLRTTTGELF
TRBV5-1	TRBJ2-5	ASSLVPGRETQY
TRBV27	TRBJ2-4	ASSVTGVVYIQY
TRBV20-1	TRBJ1-2	SAREFVGGGYT
TRBV6-2/TRBV6-3	TRBJ1-5	ASSSRGLGNQPQH
TRBV11-3	TRBJ2-2	ASKRGGNTGELF
TRBV6-2/TRBV6-3	TRBJ2-1	ASRGGFSSSYNEQF
TRBV5-1	TRBJ2-3	ASSLELAGGLGTQY
TRBV5-1	TRBJ1-2	ASSISTVVISYT
TRBV20-1	TRBJ1-3	SASTLDSSGNTIY
TRBV29-1	TRBJ1-1	SGGQIMNTEAF
TRBV14	TRBJ2-5	ASSLTGGSVQETQY
TRBV20-1	TRBJ2-3	SARQGSSDTQY
TRBV27	TRBJ2-2	ASRPAGSGELF
TRBV4-3	TRBJ1-2	ASSQFDGVLLGYT
TRBV28	TRBJ2-1	ASSSSSSGRSHNEQF
TRBV6-1	TRBJ1-5	ATRPTRNQPQH
TRBV20-1	TRBJ2-7	SARVPSGISEQY
TRBV5-1	TRBJ2-3	ASSSERGDTQY
TRBV20-1	TRBJ1-6	SAYGQGRHNSPLH
TRBV20-1	TRBJ2-3	RSGSADTQY
TRBV20-1	TRBJ2-1	SATDTRISYNEQF
TRBV27	TRBJ2-2	ASSSLPVGAGELF
TRBV5-1	TRBJ1-1	ASTPRTGTGDTEAF
TRBV24-1	TRBJ1-1	ATTAGGGTEAF
TRBV5-1	TRBJ2-1	ASSWKTGGGYNEQF
TRBV19	TRBJ1-6	ASSSQGNSPLH
TRBV11-2	TRBJ2-2	ASSRPAAGLVGELF
TRBV3-1	TRBJ1-5	ASSQDPGSLGPQH
TRBV20-1	TRBJ2-7	SANGRTLAGTTYEQY
TRBV20-1	TRBJ1-1	SLDRGLGNTEAF